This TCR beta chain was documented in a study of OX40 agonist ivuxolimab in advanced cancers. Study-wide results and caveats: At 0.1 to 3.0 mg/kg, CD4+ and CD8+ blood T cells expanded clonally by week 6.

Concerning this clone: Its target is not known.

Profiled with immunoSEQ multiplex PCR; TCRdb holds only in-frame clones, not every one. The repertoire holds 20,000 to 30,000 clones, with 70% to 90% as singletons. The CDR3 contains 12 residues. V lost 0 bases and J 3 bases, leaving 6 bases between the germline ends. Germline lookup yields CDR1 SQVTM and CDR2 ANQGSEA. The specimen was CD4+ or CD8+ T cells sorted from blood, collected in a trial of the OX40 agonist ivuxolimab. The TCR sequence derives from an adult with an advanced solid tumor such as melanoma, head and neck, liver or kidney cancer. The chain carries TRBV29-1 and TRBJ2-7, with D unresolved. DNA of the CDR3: TGCAGCGTTGAAGATCCCGACTACGAGCAGTACTTC. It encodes CSVEDPDYEQYF.